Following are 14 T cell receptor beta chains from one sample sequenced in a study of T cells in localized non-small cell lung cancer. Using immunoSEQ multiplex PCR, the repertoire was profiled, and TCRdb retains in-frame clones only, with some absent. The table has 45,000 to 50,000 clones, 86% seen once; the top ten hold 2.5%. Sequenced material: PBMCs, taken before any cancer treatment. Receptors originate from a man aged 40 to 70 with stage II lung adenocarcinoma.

The CDR3, as DNA: TGTGCCAGTAGCCCGGGACTACCCATAGATACGCAGTATTTT. Translated, it gives CASSPGLPIDTQYF. The V call is TRBV19, the J call TRBJ2-3; 7 bases agree with TRBD2. This CDR3 has 14 amino acids. V trimming: 6 bases; J trimming: 5 bases; junction bases outside the gene matches: 8. The germline V gene has CDR1 LNHDA and CDR2 SQIVND (reference sequence). Full variable domain (remainder filled in from reference TRBV19 and TRBJ2-3): DGGITQSPKYLFRKEGQNVTLSCEQNLNHDAMYWYRQDPGQGLRLIYYSQIVNDFQKGDIAEGYSVSREKKESFPLTVTSAQKNPTAFYLCASSPGLPIDTQYFGPGTRLTVL.

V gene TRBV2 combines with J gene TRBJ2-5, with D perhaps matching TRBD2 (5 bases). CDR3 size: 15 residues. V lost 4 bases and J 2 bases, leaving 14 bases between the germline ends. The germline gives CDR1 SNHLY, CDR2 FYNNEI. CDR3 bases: TGTGCCAGCAGTGCCGGGCCATGGGAGCAAGAGACCCAGTACTTC. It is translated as CASSAGPWEQETQYF.

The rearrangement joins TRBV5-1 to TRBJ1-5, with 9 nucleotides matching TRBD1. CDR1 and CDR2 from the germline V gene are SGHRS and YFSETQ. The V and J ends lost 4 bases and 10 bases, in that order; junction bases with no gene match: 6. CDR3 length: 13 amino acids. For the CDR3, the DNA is TGCGCCAGCAGCCGGGACAGGGAAGACCCCCAGCATTTT. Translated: CASSRDREDPQHF.

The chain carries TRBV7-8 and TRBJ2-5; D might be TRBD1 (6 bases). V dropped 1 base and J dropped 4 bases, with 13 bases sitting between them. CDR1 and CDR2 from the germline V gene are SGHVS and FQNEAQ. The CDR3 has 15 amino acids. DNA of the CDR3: TGTGCCAGCAGCTTAGTGACAGGCCGGATAGAGACCCAGTACTTC. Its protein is CASSLVTGRIETQYF.

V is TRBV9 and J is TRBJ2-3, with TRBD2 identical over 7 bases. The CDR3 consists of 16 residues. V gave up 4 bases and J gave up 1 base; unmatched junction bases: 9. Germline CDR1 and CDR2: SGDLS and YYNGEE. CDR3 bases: TGTGCCAGCAGCCCCGGGATTGGGGGGGGCACAGATACGCAGTATTTT. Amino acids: CASSPGIGGGTDTQYF.

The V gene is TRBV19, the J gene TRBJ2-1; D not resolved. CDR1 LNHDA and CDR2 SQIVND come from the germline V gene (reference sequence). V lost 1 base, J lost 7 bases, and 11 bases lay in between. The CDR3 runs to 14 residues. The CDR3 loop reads CASSIVGSLNEQFF. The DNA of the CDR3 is TGTGCCAGTAGTATAGTCGGTAGTTTGAATGAGCAGTTCTTC.

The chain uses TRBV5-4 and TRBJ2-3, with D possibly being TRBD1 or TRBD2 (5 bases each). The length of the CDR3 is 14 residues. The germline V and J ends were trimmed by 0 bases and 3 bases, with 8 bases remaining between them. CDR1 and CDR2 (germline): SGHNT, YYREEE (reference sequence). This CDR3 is CASSLEGSTDTQYF. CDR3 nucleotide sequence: TGTGCCAGCAGCTTGGAGGGGAGTACAGATACGCAGTATTTT. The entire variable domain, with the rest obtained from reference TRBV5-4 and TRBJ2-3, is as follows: ETGVTQSPTHLIKTRGQQVTLRCSSQSGHNTVSWYQQALGQGPQFIFQYYREEENGRGNFPPRFSGLQFPNYSSELNVNALELDDSALYLCASSLEGSTDTQYFGPGTRLTVL.

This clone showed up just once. CDR3 DNA sequence: TGTGCCATCAGTGACGACAGGGACACAGATACGCAGTATTTT. This sequence encodes CAISDDRDTDTQYF. The chain is built from TRBV10-3 and TRBJ2-3, with 7 bases that match TRBD1. The CDR3 is made up of 14 amino acids. Germline V gives CDR1 ENHRY, CDR2 SYGVKD. The junction had 2 bases not matched to a gene; V was cut back by 3 bases and J by 2 bases.

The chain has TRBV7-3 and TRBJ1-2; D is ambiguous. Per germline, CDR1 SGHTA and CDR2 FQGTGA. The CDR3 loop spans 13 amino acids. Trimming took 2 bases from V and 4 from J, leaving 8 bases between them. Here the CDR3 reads CASSLADGYGYTF. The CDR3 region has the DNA TGTGCCAGCAGCTTAGCCGACGGCTATGGCTACACCTTC.

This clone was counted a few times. The CDR3 DNA is TGTGCTAGTGGTTTATCCGATGAGCAGTTCTTC. It translates to CASGLSDEQFF. The J gene is TRBJ2-1, the V gene TRBV12-5; D is ambiguous. Germline V gene data show CDR1 as LGHNT and CDR2 as FRNRAP. This CDR3 is 11 amino acids long. Trimming left V 3 bases short and J 8 bases short, with 5 bases between.

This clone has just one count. The CDR3 sequence: CASSLGSSYEQYV. The DNA for the CDR3 is TGTGCCAGCAGCTTAGGCAGCTCCTACGAGCAGTACGTC. V gene TRBV11-2 combines with J gene TRBJ2-7, with D hard to call. Trimming stripped 1 base from V and 0 bases from J, with 4 bases between. The germline V gene has CDR1 SGHAT and CDR2 FQNNGV. The CDR3 runs 13 residues.

The CDR3 region is CASSASGGVDTQYF. DNA of the CDR3: TGTGCCAGCAGCGCCTCGGGGGGCGTGGATACGCAGTATTTT. V gene TRBV4-2 combines with J gene TRBJ2-3, with D tentatively TRBD2 (7 bases). CDR1 is LGHNA, CDR2 YNFKEQ, per germline. Trimming pared 5 bases from V and 6 bases from J, leaving 15 bases between. The CDR3 extends over 14 amino acids.

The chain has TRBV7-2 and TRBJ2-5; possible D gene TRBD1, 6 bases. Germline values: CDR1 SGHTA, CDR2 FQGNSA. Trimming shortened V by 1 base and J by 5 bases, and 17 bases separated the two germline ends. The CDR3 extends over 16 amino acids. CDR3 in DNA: TGTGCCAGCAGCTTAGGGGAATTACAGGGTTGGGAGACCCAGTACTTC. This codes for CASSLGELQGWETQYF.

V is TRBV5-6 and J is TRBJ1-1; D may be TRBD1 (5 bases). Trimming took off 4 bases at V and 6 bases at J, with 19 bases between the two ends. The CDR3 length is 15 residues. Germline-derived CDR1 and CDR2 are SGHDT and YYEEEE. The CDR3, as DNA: TGTGCCAGCAGCCCTAGAGGGGCGGGTGAAGCTGAAGCTTTCTTT. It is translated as CASSPRGAGEAEAFF.